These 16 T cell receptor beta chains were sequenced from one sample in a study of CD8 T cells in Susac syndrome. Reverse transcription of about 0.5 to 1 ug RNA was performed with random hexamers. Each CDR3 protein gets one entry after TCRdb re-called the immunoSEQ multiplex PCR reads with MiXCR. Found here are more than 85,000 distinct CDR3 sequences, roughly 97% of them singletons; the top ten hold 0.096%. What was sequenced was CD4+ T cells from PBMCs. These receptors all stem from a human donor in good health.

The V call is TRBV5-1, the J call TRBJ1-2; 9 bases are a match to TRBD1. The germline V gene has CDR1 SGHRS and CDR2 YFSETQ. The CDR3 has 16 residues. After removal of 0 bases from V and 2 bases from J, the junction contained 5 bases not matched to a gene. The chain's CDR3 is CASSLGAGTGNYGYTF. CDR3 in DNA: TGCGCCAGCAGCTTGGGAGCCGGGACAGGGAACTATGGCTACACCTTC.

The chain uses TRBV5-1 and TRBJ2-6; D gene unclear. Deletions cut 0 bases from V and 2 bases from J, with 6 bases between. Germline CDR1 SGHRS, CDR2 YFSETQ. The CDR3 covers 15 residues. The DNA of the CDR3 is TGCGCCAGCAGCTTGGCCCGGGCTGGGGCCAACGTCCTGACTTTC. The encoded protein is CASSLARAGANVLTF.

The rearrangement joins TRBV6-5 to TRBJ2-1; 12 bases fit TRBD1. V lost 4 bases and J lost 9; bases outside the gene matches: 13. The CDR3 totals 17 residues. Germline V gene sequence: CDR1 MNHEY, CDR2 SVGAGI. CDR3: CASSFARGQGARSEQFF. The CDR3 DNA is TGTGCCAGCAGTTTCGCGAGGGGACAGGGGGCGCGAAGTGAGCAGTTCTTC.

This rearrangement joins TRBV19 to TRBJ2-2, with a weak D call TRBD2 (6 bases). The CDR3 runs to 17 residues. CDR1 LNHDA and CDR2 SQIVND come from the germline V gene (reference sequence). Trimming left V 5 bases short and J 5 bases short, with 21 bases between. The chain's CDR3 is CASSFQRALARTGELFF. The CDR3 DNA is TGTGCCAGTAGTTTTCAGCGGGCCCTAGCGAGAACCGGGGAGCTGTTTTTT.

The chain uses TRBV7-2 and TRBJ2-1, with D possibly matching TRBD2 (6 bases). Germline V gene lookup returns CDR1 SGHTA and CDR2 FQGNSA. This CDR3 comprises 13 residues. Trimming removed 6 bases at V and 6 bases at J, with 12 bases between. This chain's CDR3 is CASSRNGGNEQFF. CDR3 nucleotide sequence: TGTGCCAGCAGTCGAAACGGGGGCAATGAGCAGTTCTTC.

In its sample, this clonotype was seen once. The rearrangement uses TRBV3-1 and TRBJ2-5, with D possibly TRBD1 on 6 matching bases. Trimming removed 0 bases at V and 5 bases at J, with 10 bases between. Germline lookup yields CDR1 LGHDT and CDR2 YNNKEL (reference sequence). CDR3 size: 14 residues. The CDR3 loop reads CASSQERGTETQYF. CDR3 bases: TGTGCCAGCAGCCAAGAAAGGGGGACGGAGACCCAGTACTTC.

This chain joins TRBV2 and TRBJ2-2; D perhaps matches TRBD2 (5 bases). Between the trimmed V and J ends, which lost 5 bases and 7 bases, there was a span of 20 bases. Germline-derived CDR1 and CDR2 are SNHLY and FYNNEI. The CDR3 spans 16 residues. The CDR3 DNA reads TGTGCCAGCAGTAGGGCGGGTACACGTGGCGGCGGGGAGCTGTTTTTT. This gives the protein CASSRAGTRGGGELFF.

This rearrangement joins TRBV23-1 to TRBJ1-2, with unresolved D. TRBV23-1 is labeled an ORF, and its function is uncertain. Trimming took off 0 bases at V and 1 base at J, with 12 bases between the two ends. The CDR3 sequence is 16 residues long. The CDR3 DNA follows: TGCGCCAGCAGTCAATCGTTCGCGACCGATAACTATGGCTACACCTTC. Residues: CASSQSFATDNYGYTF.

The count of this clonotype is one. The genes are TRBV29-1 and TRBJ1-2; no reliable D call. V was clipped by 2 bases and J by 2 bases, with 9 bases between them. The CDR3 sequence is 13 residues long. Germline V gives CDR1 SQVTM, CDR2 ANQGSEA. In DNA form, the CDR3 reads TGCAGCGTTGAACTCGGCGGGAACTATGGCTACACCTTC. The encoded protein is CSVELGGNYGYTF.

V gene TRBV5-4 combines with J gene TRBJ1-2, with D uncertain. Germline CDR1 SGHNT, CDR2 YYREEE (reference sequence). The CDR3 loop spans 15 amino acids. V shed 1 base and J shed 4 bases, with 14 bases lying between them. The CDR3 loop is CASSLNPAAVYGYTF. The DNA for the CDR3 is TGTGCCAGCAGCTTGAACCCGGCAGCCGTCTATGGCTACACCTTC.

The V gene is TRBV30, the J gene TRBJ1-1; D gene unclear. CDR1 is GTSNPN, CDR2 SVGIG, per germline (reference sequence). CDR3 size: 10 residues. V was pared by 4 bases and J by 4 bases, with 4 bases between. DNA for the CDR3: TGTGCCTGGACGGGCACTGAAGCTTTCTTT. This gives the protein CAWTGTEAFF.

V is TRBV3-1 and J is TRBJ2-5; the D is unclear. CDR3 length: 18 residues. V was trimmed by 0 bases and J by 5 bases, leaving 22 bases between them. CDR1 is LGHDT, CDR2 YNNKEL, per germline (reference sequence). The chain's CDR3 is CASSQDLLARSVGETQYF. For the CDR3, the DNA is TGTGCCAGCAGCCAAGATCTCTTGGCTAGGAGCGTCGGGGAGACCCAGTACTTC.

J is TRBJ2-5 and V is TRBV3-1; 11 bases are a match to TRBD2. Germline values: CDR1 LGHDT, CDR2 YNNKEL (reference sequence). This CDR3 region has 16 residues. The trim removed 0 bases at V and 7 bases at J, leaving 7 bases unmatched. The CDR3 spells CASSQDPSGGRRTQYF. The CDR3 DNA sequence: TGTGCCAGCAGCCAAGACCCTAGCGGGGGGCGGCGGACCCAGTACTTC.

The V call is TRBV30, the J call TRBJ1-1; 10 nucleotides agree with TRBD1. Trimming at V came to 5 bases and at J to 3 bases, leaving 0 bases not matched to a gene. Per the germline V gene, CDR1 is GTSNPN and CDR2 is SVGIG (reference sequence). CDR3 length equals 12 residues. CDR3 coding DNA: TGTGCCTGGGGGACAGGGGACACTGAAGCTTTCTTT. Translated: CAWGTGDTEAFF.

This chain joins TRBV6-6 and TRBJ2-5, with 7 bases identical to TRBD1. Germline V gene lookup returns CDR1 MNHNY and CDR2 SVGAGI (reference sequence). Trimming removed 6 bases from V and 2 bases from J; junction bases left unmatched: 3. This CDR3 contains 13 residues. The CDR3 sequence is CASSRTGQETQYF. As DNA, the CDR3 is TGTGCCAGCAGCCGGACAGGTCAAGAGACCCAGTACTTC.

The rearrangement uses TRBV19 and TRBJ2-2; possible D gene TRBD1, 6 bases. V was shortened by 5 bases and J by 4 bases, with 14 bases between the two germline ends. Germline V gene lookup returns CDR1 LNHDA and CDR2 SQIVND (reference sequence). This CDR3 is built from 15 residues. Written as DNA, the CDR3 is TGTGCCAGTAGTTTCGACAGGTCGGTCACCGGGGAGCTGTTTTTT. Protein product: CASSFDRSVTGELFF.